This T cell receptor beta chain came from a study of blood T cell repertoires in COVID-19. Study-wide background: From T cells, B-cell-depleted T cells, or PBMCs came the material, which was cDNA or gDNA.

Germline CDR1 and CDR2: SQVTM and ANQGSEA. The CDR3 totals 15 residues. The J segment lost 10 bases and the V segment lost 0 bases, leaving 9 bases of the junction unmatched. Sequencing used immunoSEQ multiplex PCR; TCRdb keeps in-frame clones, though not all of them. This table has around 140,000 clones, approximately 84% appearing once. The chain joins TRBV29-1 to TRBJ2-1; 10 bases agree with TRBD2. The sequence was obtained from an older woman with acute or convalescent COVID-19. Sequencing input: peripheral blood. The chain's CDR3 is CSVEEEAGGPWEQFF. The CDR3 region has the DNA TGCAGCGTTGAAGAAGAAGCGGGAGGGCCCTGGGAGCAGTTCTTC.